This record concerns one TCR beta chain sequence. An end of the junction differs from the germline gene, which may be a read error. Other DNA sequences in the same sample also yield this CDR3. CDR1 and CDR2 (germline): SEHNR, FQNEAQ (reference sequence). The CDR3 has 14 residues. The data were taken from a study of tumor T cells in aggressive B-cell lymphoma. Libraries were prepared by immunoSEQ multiplex PCR; TCRdb keeps only in-frame clonotypes and omits some of them. Counted here are about 7,900 clones, around 81% occurring once; the ten biggest clones make up 5.2%. This sequence originates from an adult with diffuse large B cell lymphoma. V usage is TRBV7-9 and J usage is TRBJ2-3; D is possibly TRBD2 (5 bases). Material: tumor tissue. The CDR3 DNA is TGTGCTAGCAGCCCGGGGTGGAGCACAGATACGCAGTATTTT. It encodes CASSPGWSTDTQYF.